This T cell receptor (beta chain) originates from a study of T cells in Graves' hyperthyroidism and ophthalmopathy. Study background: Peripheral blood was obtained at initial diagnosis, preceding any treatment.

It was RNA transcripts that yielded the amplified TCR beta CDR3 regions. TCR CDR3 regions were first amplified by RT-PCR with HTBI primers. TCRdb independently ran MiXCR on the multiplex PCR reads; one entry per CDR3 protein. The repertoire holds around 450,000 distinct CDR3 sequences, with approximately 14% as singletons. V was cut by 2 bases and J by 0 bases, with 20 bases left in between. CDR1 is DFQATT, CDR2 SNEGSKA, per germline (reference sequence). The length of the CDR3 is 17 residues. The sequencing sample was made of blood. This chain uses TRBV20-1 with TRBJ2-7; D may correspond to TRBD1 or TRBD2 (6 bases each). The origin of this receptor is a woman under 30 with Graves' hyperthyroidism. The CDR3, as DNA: TGCAGTGCTAGATCCCCTGGGGGGCAACTGAGCTCCTACGAGCAGTACTTC. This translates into CSARSPGGQLSSYEQYF.